This is a list of T cell receptor beta chains from one sample in a study of shared clonotypes between healthy human individuals. Measured with immunoSEQ multiplex PCR; TCRdb has only the in-frame clones, and not every one. The table records 2,500,000 or so clones, roughly 92% of them present only once. The sample comprised naive CD4+ T cells from PBMCs. These receptors were obtained from a man between 18 and 29 years old in good health. Some clones in this sample may be carry-over from other donors' samples. Each CDR3 is given with its conserved first and last residue. The D gene is left open where the match is weak. Clone size is given for some rows only: seen once, a few or many times, or a class if the clone is expanded.

clone_size: .
v_call: TRBV9
j_call: TRBJ2-1
d_call: TRBD2
cdr3_nt: TGTGCCAGCAGCGTGCGGGGACTAGCGGGTTCCGATGAGCAGTTCTTC
cdr3_aa: CASSVRGLAGSDEQFF

clone_size: .
v_call: TRBV28
j_call: TRBJ1-5
d_call: TRBD1
cdr3_nt: TGTGCCAGCAGTTGGGGACAGTTTAGCAATCAGCCCCAGCATTTT
cdr3_aa: CASSWGQFSNQPQHF

clone_size: .
v_call: TRBV7-8
j_call: TRBJ2-7
d_call: .
cdr3_nt: TGTGCCAGCAGCTTAGCGGGCAGGAACAACGAGCAGTACTTC
cdr3_aa: CASSLAGRNNEQYF

clone_size: .
v_call: TRBV5-6
j_call: TRBJ2-5
d_call: TRBD1
cdr3_nt: TGTGCCAGCAGCTTGGTGAAGGGGGCAACCCAAGAGACCCAGTACTTC
cdr3_aa: CASSLVKGATQETQYF

clone_size: .
v_call: TRBV27
j_call: TRBJ2-1
d_call: .
cdr3_nt: TGTGCCAGCAGTGGAAGTACAGCCTACAATGAGCAGTTCTTC
cdr3_aa: CASSGSTAYNEQFF

clone_size: once
v_call: TRBV5-6
j_call: TRBJ2-7
d_call: .
cdr3_nt: TGTGCCAGCAGCTTTAGGGGTGGATCCTACGAGCAGTACTTC
cdr3_aa: CASSFRGGSYEQYF

clone_size: .
v_call: TRBV29-1
j_call: TRBJ2-3
d_call: TRBD2
cdr3_nt: TGCAGCGTTGTCGGGCTAGCGGGCACAGATACGCAGTATTTT
cdr3_aa: CSVVGLAGTDTQYF

clone_size: .
v_call: TRBV6-6
j_call: TRBJ2-5
d_call: .
cdr3_nt: TGTGCCAGCAGTTACTCGAGTGGGGACACACAAGAGACCCAGTACTTC
cdr3_aa: CASSYSSGDTQETQYF

clone_size: .
v_call: TRBV2
j_call: TRBJ1-1
d_call: .
cdr3_nt: TGTGCCAGTTTGCCGGGACACCAGAACACTGAAGCTTTCTTT
cdr3_aa: CASLPGHQNTEAFF

clone_size: .
v_call: TRBV7-9
j_call: TRBJ2-2
d_call: .
cdr3_nt: TGTGCCAGCAGCTTAGAATGGGGATTGGGCACCGGGGAGCTGTTTTTT
cdr3_aa: CASSLEWGLGTGELFF